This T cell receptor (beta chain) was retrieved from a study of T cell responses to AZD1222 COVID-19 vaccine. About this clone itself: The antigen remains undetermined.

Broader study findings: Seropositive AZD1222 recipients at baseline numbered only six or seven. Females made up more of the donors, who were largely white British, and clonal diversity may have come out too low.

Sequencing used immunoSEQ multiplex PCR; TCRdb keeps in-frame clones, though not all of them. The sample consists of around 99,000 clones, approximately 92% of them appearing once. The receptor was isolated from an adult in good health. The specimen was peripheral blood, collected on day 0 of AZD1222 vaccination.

CDR3 nucleotide sequence: TGTGCCACCAGCAGGGGTGCCGTAGCCGCAATCGGCTACACCTTC. Its translation: CATSRGAVAAIGYTF. The chain is built from TRBV15 and TRBJ1-2, with no clear D. V was clipped by 3 bases and J by 8 bases, with 19 bases between them. Germline-derived CDR1 and CDR2 are LNHNV and YYDKDF (reference sequence). The CDR3 contains 15 residues.